The 22 T cell receptor beta chains given below trace back to one sample, sequenced in a study of T cell changes during pregnancy in multiple sclerosis. Using immunoSEQ multiplex PCR, the repertoire was profiled, and TCRdb retains in-frame clones only, with some absent. The table records 100,000 to 140,000 clones, about nine tenths of them present only once. Sequences were derived from peripheral blood, sampled in the third trimester of pregnancy. These receptors were collected from a female donor in good health, enrolled as a control in a pregnancy study.

The CDR3 reads CAFGSIRADTQYF. The CDR3 nucleotides are TGTGCCTTCGGATCAATCCGGGCAGATACGCAGTATTTT. The chain links TRBV30 to TRBJ2-3; no reliable D call. The ends were cut back, 7 bases at V and 4 bases at J, with 15 bases in the middle. The CDR3 is made up of 13 amino acids. Germline assignment: CDR1 GTSNPN and CDR2 SVGIG (reference sequence). The full variable domain, rest sourced from reference TRBV30 and TRBJ2-3, is SQTIHQWPATLVQPVGSPLSLECTVEGTSNPNLYWYRQAAGRGLQLLFYSVGIGQISSEVPQNLSASRPQDRQFILSSKKLLLSDSGFYLCAFGSIRADTQYFGPGTRLTVL.

This clone was found once. The genes are TRBV2 and TRBJ2-5; 7 nucleotides align to TRBD2. V trimming: 5 bases; J trimming: 5 bases; junction bases outside the gene matches: 5. Germline CDR1 and CDR2: SNHLY and FYNNEI. This CDR3 spans 13 amino acids. This CDR3 reads CASSYRGVETQYF. In nucleotides, the CDR3 is TGTGCCAGCAGTTATCGGGGGGTCGAGACCCAGTACTTC. Supplemented by reference TRBV2 and TRBJ2-5, the full variable domain reads EPEVTQTPSHQVTQMGQEVILRCVPISNHLYFYWYRQILGQKVEFLVSFYNNEISEKSEIFDDQFSVERPDGSNFTLKIRSTKLEDSAMYFCASSYRGVETQYFGPGTRLLVL.

The genes are TRBV18 and TRBJ1-6; TRBD1 matches at 12 bases. The CDR3 is made up of 18 amino acids. The J segment lost 6 bases and the V segment lost 3 bases, leaving 9 bases of the junction unmatched. Germline V gene sequence: CDR1 KGHSH, CDR2 LQKENI. CDR3 in DNA: TGTGCCAGCTCACCTACCGGGACAGGGGGCACTATTAATTCACCCCTCCACTTT. Translation gives CASSPTGTGGTINSPLHF.

The CDR3 here is CASSLESGVNEQFF. The CDR3 DNA reads TGCGCCAGCAGCTTGGAGTCCGGGGTGAATGAGCAGTTCTTC. V gene TRBV5-1 combines with J gene TRBJ2-1; possibly TRBD2 for D (5 bases). The germline V gene encodes CDR1 SGHRS and CDR2 YFSETQ. V lost 0 bases and J 7 bases, leaving 11 bases between the germline ends. This CDR3 has 14 residues.

This clone was counted between two and nine times. The CDR3 loop is CASSGTGGTDTQYF. The CDR3 DNA reads TGTGCCAGCAGTGGGACAGGAGGCACAGATACGCAGTATTTT. The gene calls are TRBV6-4 and TRBJ2-3, with 7 bases lining up with TRBD1. The germline V gene encodes CDR1 MRHNA and CDR2 SNTAGT. The CDR3 extends over 14 amino acids. With V trimmed by 4 bases and J by 1 base, 2 bases remained unmatched.

The chain recombines TRBV11-2 with TRBJ1-2, with D uncertain. Trimming left V 1 base short and J 0 bases short, with 6 bases between. Germline CDR1 reads SGHAT; CDR2 reads FQNNGV. There are 14 residues in the CDR3. CDR3 bases: TGTGCCAGCAGCTTAGGGAGGGCTAACTATGGCTACACCTTC. Amino acid sequence: CASSLGRANYGYTF.

This clone was observed once. This chain joins TRBV4-2 and TRBJ2-7, with 7 bases matching TRBD1. The CDR3 consists of 15 residues. The ends lost 0 bases at V and 6 bases at J; junction bases unmatched: 8. The germline V gene has CDR1 LGHNA and CDR2 YNFKEQ. Written as DNA, the CDR3 is TGTGCCAGCAGCCAAGATGAGTCAGGGGGTTCCGAGCAGTACTTC. It specifies CASSQDESGGSEQYF.

This chain links TRBV15 with TRBJ2-3, with a possible D match to TRBD1 (7 bases). Germline-derived CDR1 and CDR2 are LNHNV and YYDKDF (reference sequence). This CDR3 has 15 amino acids. V was trimmed by 7 bases and J by 1 base, leaving 15 bases between them. CDR3 DNA sequence: TGTGCCACCACCCCGGGGGACAGTGGCACAGATACGCAGTATTTT. Encoded protein: CATTPGDSGTDTQYF.

The V call is TRBV30, the J call TRBJ2-5; 7 positions agree with TRBD2. Trimming took 2 bases from V and 0 from J; bases not matched to a gene: 6. Germline CDR1 GTSNPN, CDR2 SVGIG (reference sequence). The CDR3 contains 15 residues. CDR3 bases: TGTGCCTGGAGTCCTAGCGGATGGTACCAAGAGACCCAGTACTTC. This sequence encodes CAWSPSGWYQETQYF.

This rearrangement joins TRBV12-5 to TRBJ1-1; D unresolved. Per the germline V gene, CDR1 is LGHNT and CDR2 is FRNRAP. The CDR3 contains 12 residues. The germline V and J ends were trimmed by 1 base and 5 bases, with 5 bases remaining between them. The CDR3 sequence is CASGLDLTEAFF. In DNA, the CDR3 is TGTGCTAGTGGTTTGGATCTAACTGAAGCTTTCTTT.

The CDR3 region is CASSLAQTSGGSYEQYF. The CDR3 DNA reads TGTGCCAGCAGCTTAGCGCAGACTAGCGGGGGATCCTACGAGCAGTACTTC. The chain has TRBV7-2 and TRBJ2-7; TRBD2 aligns across 12 bases. CDR1 is SGHTA and CDR2 is FQGNSA in the germline V gene. This CDR3 comprises 17 residues. The trim removed 0 bases at V and 1 base at J, leaving 4 bases unmatched.

The table lists this clone with a count of one. The chain joins TRBV5-1 to TRBJ1-1; D is unclear. Germline V gives CDR1 SGHRS, CDR2 YFSETQ. The CDR3 is 12 residues long. The V end was cut by 2 bases, the J end by 3 bases, with 5 bases between. CDR3 nucleotides: TGCGCCAGCAGCTTAGACTACACTGAAGCTTTCTTT. It codes for CASSLDYTEAFF.

The V and J genes are TRBV7-9 and TRBJ1-2; the match to TRBD1 covers 7 bases. Germline CDR1 and CDR2: SEHNR and FQNEAQ (reference sequence). V shed 5 bases, J shed 2 bases, and the junction held 5 bases outside the gene matches. There are 14 residues in the CDR3. The CDR3 region is CASSTTQGNYGYTF. The CDR3 nucleotides are TGTGCCAGCAGCACGACACAGGGGAACTATGGCTACACCTTC.

The chain has TRBV5-1 and TRBJ2-5; tentative D call: TRBD2 (7 bases). The end of the DNA aligns better with TRBJ2-7, so the J call may be wrong. The CDR3 spans 14 residues. Germline CDR1 SGHRS, CDR2 YFSETQ. The CDR3 loop reads CASSLSGGGYEQYF. The CDR3 DNA is TGCGCCAGCAGCTTGTCGGGGGGCGGATACGAGCAGTACTTC.

In this sample, this clone turned up a few times. V gene TRBV7-9 combines with J gene TRBJ1-2, with a possible D match to TRBD1 (5 bases). The germline V gene has CDR1 SEHNR and CDR2 FQNEAQ (reference sequence). The CDR3 runs to 14 residues. Trimming cost V 8 bases and J 6 bases, with 19 bases left between them. In nucleotides, the CDR3 is TGTGCCAGCCGATCGGACATCTTATCGGATGGCTACACCTTC. It is translated as CASRSDILSDGYTF.

This chain links TRBV6-1 with TRBJ1-1; 8 bases map to TRBD1. Germline CDR1 is MNHNS and CDR2 is SASEGT. The CDR3 covers 14 residues. Germline trimming cut 4 bases from V and 4 bases from J; bases unmatched to any gene: 5. The CDR3 DNA is TGTGCCAGCAGTGCGTCAGGGGGCGGCACTGAAGCTTTCTTT. This translates into CASSASGGGTEAFF.

V usage is TRBV5-6 and J usage is TRBJ2-3; D possibly corresponds to TRBD2 (6 bases). V lost 2 bases to trimming and J lost 1 base, with 14 bases between them. Germline lookup yields CDR1 SGHDT and CDR2 YYEEEE. The CDR3 contains 16 residues. This CDR3 is CASSLISGTRTDTQYF. CDR3 bases: TGTGCCAGCAGCTTAATTTCAGGGACTCGCACAGATACGCAGTATTTT.

The V gene is TRBV19, the J gene TRBJ2-5; the match to TRBD1 covers 8 bases. V dropped 5 bases and J dropped 3; count of bases not matched to a gene: 5. Germline CDR1 is LNHDA and CDR2 is SQIVND (reference sequence). This CDR3 spans 14 amino acids. As DNA, the CDR3 is TGTGCCAGTAGTCCCCTGGACAGGGAAGAGACCCAGTACTTC. It specifies CASSPLDREETQYF.

J is TRBJ1-5 and V is TRBV7-2, with a weak D call TRBD1 (5 bases). With 1 base removed from V and 5 bases from J, the gap between germline ends came to 9 bases. The length of the CDR3 is 14 residues. From germline, CDR1 is SGHTA and CDR2 FQGNSA. CDR3 loop: CASSLGDWYQPQHF. As DNA, the CDR3 is TGTGCCAGCAGCTTAGGGGACTGGTATCAGCCCCAGCATTTT. Drawing the rest from reference TRBV7-2 and TRBJ1-5, the complete variable domain is GAGVSQSPSNKVTEKGKDVELRCDPISGHTALYWYRQSLGQGLEFLIYFQGNSAPDKSGLPSDRFSAERTGGSVSTLTIQRTQQEDSAVYLCASSLGDWYQPQHFGDGTRLSIL.

V and J are TRBV5-3 and TRBJ1-5; 8 bases fit TRBD1. TRBV5-3 is identified as an open reading frame with a role that is uncertain. J lost 3 bases, V lost 5 bases, and 16 bases had no gene match. This CDR3 has 18 amino acids. CDR3 protein: CARRAPGQAYIINQPQHF. The CDR3 nucleotides are TGTGCCAGAAGAGCGCCGGGACAGGCATACATAATCAATCAGCCCCAGCATTTT.

In its sample, this clone was seen once. The chain uses TRBV28 and TRBJ1-1, with D possibly matching TRBD1 (6 bases). CDR1 is MDHEN and CDR2 is SYDVKM in the germline V gene. This CDR3 comprises 14 residues. V lost 3 bases, J lost 3 bases, and 11 bases lay in between. The CDR3 region has the DNA TGTGCCAGCAGTTTTCACAGGGATGACACTGAAGCTTTCTTT. The encoded protein is CASSFHRDDTEAFF.

The V call is TRBV9, the J call TRBJ2-5, with a tentative D call TRBD2 (5 bases). Germline lookup yields CDR1 SGDLS and CDR2 YYNGEE. This CDR3 region has 15 residues. Deletions cut 1 base from V and 5 bases from J, with 15 bases between. This CDR3 is CASSVTRGPGETQYF. The CDR3 DNA is TGTGCCAGCAGCGTAACTAGAGGGCCCGGGGAGACCCAGTACTTC.